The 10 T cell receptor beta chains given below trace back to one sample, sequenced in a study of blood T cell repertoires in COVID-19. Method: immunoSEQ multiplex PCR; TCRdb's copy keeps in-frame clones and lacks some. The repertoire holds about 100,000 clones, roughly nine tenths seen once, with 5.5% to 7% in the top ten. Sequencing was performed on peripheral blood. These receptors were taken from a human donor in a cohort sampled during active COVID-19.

The CDR3 nucleotides are TGTGCCAGCAGCTTTCGCGGGCCATTAGCTTTCTTT. Amino acid sequence: CASSFRGPLAFF. The chain employs TRBV11-2 and TRBJ1-1; no reliable D call. Trimming took off 3 bases at V and 10 bases at J, with 12 bases between the two ends. CDR3 length: 12 residues. Germline CDR1 SGHAT, CDR2 FQNNGV.

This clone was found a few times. The DNA of the CDR3 is TGCGCCAGCAGCCAAGATAGACTAGCGGGGGGGCCTTGGAATGAGCAGTTCTTC. Protein: CASSQDRLAGGPWNEQFF. The genes are TRBV4-3 and TRBJ2-1; TRBD2 matches at 14 bases. Germline CDR1 is LGHNA and CDR2 is YSLEER. The CDR3 spans 18 residues. V shed 0 bases and J 7 bases; nucleotides not matched to a gene: 8.

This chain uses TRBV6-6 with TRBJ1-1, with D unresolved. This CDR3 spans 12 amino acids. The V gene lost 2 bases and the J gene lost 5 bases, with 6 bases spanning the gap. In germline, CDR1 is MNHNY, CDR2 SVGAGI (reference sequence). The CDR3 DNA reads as TGTGCCAGCAGTTACCTAGGAACTGAAGCTTTCTTT. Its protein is CASSYLGTEAFF.

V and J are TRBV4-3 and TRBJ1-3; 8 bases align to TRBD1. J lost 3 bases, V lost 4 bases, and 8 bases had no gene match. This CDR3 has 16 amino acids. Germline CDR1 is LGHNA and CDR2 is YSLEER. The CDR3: CASSRRQGAFGNTIYF. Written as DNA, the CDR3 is TGCGCCAGCAGCCGGCGGCAGGGGGCGTTTGGAAACACCATATATTTT.

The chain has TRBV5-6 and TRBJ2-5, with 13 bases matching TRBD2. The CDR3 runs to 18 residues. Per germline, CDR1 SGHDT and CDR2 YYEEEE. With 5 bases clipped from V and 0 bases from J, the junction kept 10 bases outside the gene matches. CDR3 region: CASRSGTSGVRYQETQYF. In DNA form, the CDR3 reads TGTGCCAGCAGATCCGGGACTAGCGGGGTCCGGTACCAAGAGACCCAGTACTTC.

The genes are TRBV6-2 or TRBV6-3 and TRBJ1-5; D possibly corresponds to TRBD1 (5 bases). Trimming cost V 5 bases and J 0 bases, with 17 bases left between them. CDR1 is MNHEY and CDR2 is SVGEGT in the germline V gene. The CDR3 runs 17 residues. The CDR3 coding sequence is TGTGCCAGCAGTCGTAAAGGGGTGGGTTATAGCAATCAGCCCCAGCATTTT. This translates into CASSRKGVGYSNQPQHF.

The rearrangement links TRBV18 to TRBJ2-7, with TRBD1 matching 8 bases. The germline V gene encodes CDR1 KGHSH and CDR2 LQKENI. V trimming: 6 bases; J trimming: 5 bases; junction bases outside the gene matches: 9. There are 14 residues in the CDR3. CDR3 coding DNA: TGTGCCAGCTCCTTCGTGACAGGGGAACACGAGCAGTACTTC. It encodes CASSFVTGEHEQYF. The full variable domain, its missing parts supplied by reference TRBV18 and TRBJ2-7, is NAGVMQNPRHLVRRRGQEARLRCSPMKGHSHVYWYRQLPEEGLKFMVYLQKENIIDESGMPKERFSAEFPKEGPSILRIQQVVRGDSAAYFCASSFVTGEHEQYFGPGTRLTVT.

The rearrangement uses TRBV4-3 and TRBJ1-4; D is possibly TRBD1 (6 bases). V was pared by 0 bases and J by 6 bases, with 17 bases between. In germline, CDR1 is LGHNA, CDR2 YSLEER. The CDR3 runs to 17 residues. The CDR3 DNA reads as TGCGCCAGCAGCCAAGATCCCCCGGTGGGACAAGATGAAAAACTGTTTTTT. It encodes CASSQDPPVGQDEKLFF.

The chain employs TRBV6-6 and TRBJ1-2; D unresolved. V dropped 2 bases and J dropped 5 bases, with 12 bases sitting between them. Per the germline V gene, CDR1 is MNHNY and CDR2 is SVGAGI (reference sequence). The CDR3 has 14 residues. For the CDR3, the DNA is TGTGCCAGCAGTTACAACGATCTTCGGTATGGCTACACCTTC. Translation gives CASSYNDLRYGYTF.

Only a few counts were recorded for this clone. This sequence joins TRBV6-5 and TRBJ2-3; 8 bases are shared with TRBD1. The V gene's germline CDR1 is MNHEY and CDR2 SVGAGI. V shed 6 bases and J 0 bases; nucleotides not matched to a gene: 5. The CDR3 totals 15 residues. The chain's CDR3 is CASRRTGTSTDTQYF. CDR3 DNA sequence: TGTGCCAGCAGAAGGACAGGGACTAGCACAGATACGCAGTATTTT.